Listed below are T cell receptor beta chains from one sample, sequenced in a study of blood T cell repertoires in COVID-19. Generated by immunoSEQ multiplex PCR, the TCRdb table keeps only in-frame clones and is missing some. The table has 97,000 or so clones, nearly 90% seen once; the top ten hold around 2%. What was sequenced was peripheral blood. The receptors here all came from a man aged 50-60 years with active COVID-19. Both conserved end residues are part of each CDR3. D genes are given only for firm matches. Size tells how often a clone was seen (once, few, many) or the class of an expanded clone, and some rows leave it out.

NA	TRBJ1-2	TRBV6-4	NA	CASSDSGGTSLSYTF	TGTGCCAGCAGTGACTCGGGTGGGACAAGTCTCTCCTACACCTTC
NA	TRBJ2-1	TRBV5-1	TRBD1	CASSLGQGSYNEQFF	TGCGCCAGCAGCTTGGGACAGGGCTCCTACAATGAGCAGTTCTTC
few	TRBJ1-1	TRBV4-1	NA	CASSQGPPRALNTEAFF	TGCGCCAGCAGCCAGGGTCCCCCGAGGGCGTTAAACACTGAAGCTTTCTTT
NA	TRBJ2-3	TRBV6-5	NA	CASSYSIWGQDTQYF	TGTGCCAGCAGTTACTCGATCTGGGGGCAAGATACGCAGTATTTT
NA	TRBJ2-5	TRBV6-5	TRBD1	CASTGTAQETQYF	TGTGCCAGCACCGGGACAGCCCAGGAGACCCAGTACTTC
once	TRBJ1-6	TRBV5-6	TRBD1	CASSWAGQVNSPLHF	TGTGCCAGCAGCTGGGCCGGACAGGTCAATTCACCCCTCCACTTT
NA	TRBJ2-5	TRBV6-4	NA	CASSPGERETQYF	TGTGCCAGCAGCCCGGGGGAAAGGGAGACCCAGTACTTC
few	TRBJ2-7	TRBV4-1	TRBD1	CASSQEGYGTGRGYEQYF	TGCGCCAGCAGCCAAGAGGGCTATGGGACAGGGAGAGGCTACGAGCAGTACTTC
NA	TRBJ2-7	TRBV12-5	NA	CASGLVLSGGPHEQYF	TGTGCTAGTGGTTTGGTACTTTCGGGGGGCCCCCACGAGCAGTACTTC
once	TRBJ2-1	TRBV9	TRBD2	CASSVDGGAYNEQFF	TGTGCCAGCAGCGTAGACGGGGGGGCGTACAATGAGCAGTTCTTC
NA	TRBJ2-1	TRBV5-4	TRBD2	CASSLNRGGAEEQFF	TGTGCCAGCAGCTTGAATCGCGGGGGGGCCGAAGAGCAGTTCTTC
NA	TRBJ1-2	TRBV4-1	TRBD1	CASRAPGTGDYGYTF	TGCGCCAGCAGGGCTCCCGGGACAGGGGATTATGGCTACACCTTC
NA	TRBJ1-2	TRBV6-5	TRBD1	CASIPDRAVGGYTF	TGTGCCAGCATCCCGGACAGGGCTGTAGGTGGCTACACCTTC
NA	TRBJ1-2	TRBV5-1	NA	CASSLKGDGYSGDGGYTF	TGCGCCAGCAGCCTCAAGGGGGACGGCTATTCGGGCGACGGTGGCTACACCTTC
NA	TRBJ1-5	TRBV6-5	NA	CASSYSAEGDPQHF	TGTGCCAGCAGTTACTCGGCCGAGGGGGATCCCCAGCATTTT
NA	TRBJ2-7	TRBV11-2	TRBD2	CASRPGRGNKVDEQYF	TGTGCCAGCAGGCCGGGGAGGGGCAATAAAGTAGACGAGCAGTACTTC
NA	TRBJ2-7	TRBV7-2	TRBD2	CASSPGTSAYYEQYF	TGTGCCAGCAGCCCCGGGACTAGCGCTTACTACGAGCAGTACTTC
NA	TRBJ2-5	TRBV10-3	NA	CAISESGQHQETQYF	TGTGCCATCAGTGAGTCAGGACAGCACCAAGAGACCCAGTACTTC
NA	TRBJ2-5	TRBV7-3	NA	CASSPGNGQETQYF	TGTGCCAGCAGCCCCGGGAACGGGCAAGAGACCCAGTACTTC
NA	TRBJ1-2	TRBV4-1	NA	CASSQGRFNYGYTF	TGCGCCAGCAGCCAGGGCCGATTTAACTATGGCTACACCTTC
once	TRBJ1-5	TRBV6-1	NA	CASSELNQPQHF	TGTGCCAGCAGTGAACTGAATCAGCCCCAGCATTTT
few	TRBJ1-1	TRBV7-8	NA	CASSLVGDNAFF	TGTGCCAGCAGCTTAGTCGGGGATAACGCTTTCTTT